This T cell receptor beta chain is from a study of blood T cell repertoires in COVID-19 (dated by TCRdb to 2018 to 2021). Concerning the study at large: Collaborator samples came from the United States, Italy and Spain and covered acute and convalescent phases of COVID-19. The material from the prospective study consisted of cDNA or gDNA derived from T cells, B-cell-depleted T cells, or PBMCs. Deeply sampled blood TCRbeta repertoires from subjects exposed to, actively infected with, or recovered from COVID-19 were included in the dataset. The repertoires were released in a freely available public database intended as a resource for research on the immune response to SARS-CoV-2. The samples were drawn from two sources: the first 160 participants of the ongoing ImmuneRACE study, and 1,000 to 1,500 subjects contributed by 6 global collaborators. Sample metadata almost always included a de-identified subject ID, COVID-19 status, age in years and sex. Where available, HLA class I and class II types were obtained from metadata supplied by the sample provider rather than from assay-based typing. Findings and caveats that apply to the study as a whole: The quantity of clinical and demographic metadata differed by source and by participant and was supplied without curation.

TCRbeta CDR3 regions were amplified from genomic DNA by means of the immunoSEQ Assay, a bias-controlled multiplex PCR. The paper's processing steps were these. The number of nucleated cells in each sample was estimated from the amplification of reference gene primers within the assay. To quantify the absolute abundance of each unique TCRbeta CDR3 rearrangement, sequence reads were collapsed and filtered. For each sample, productive Simpson clonality was calculated as the square root of Simpson's diversity index across productive rearrangements. Entries here come from immuneACCESS through TCRdb and include only in-frame sequences with V and J called. Some clones fail to appear in such tables; in the studies checked, an unresolved V gene covers under half of the shortfall, and the cause of the remainder is unknown. The DNA was the basis for D and trimming; V, J and clone size are from that table. The sample includes about 170,000 clones, with roughly 84% observed a single time. The ten largest clonotypes hold under 3% of the sample.

As concerns this clone: Its binding antigen is unknown. No much larger clone exists at a distance of one base, and base qualities are not known.

Whole blood was collected in K2EDTA tubes by collaborating institutions according to the institutions' own protocols. For TCRbeta analysis, collaborators shipped samples in one of three forms: frozen whole blood, isolated PBMCs, or DNA extracted from either of those sample types. Trimming removed 6 bases from V and 4 bases from J, leaving 10 bases between the germline ends. Sequences DFQATT (CDR1) and SNEGSKA (CDR2) are obtained from the germline V gene (reference sequence). The cysteine opens and the phenylalanine closes a CDR3 of 11 amino acids. This entry keeps only the CDR3 DNA: 33 bases, framed from base 1.

The sequencing sample was made of peripheral blood. The sequence was collected from a human donor with acute or convalescent COVID-19. The donor label of this sample is uncertain. The rearrangement joined TRBV20-1 to TRBJ2-7, and possibly TRBD1, on 5 matching bases. The nucleotide sequence is TGCAGTGCCCTACAGGCATACGAGCAGTACTTC. The translation is CSALQAYEQYF.